Following are 22 T cell receptor beta chains from one sample sequenced in a study of shared clonotypes between healthy human individuals. The method was immunoSEQ multiplex PCR; TCRdb's version includes in-frame clones alone and lacks a portion of them. The sample holds roughly 490,000 clones, approximately 80% seen once. Input material: PBMCs. These receptors were obtained from a woman in her 40s in good health. Some clones in this sample may be carry-over from other donors' samples.

J is TRBJ2-6 and V is TRBV6-6, with no clear D. This CDR3 comprises 14 residues. V lost 2 bases and J lost 0, with 2 bases in between. Germline-derived CDR1 and CDR2 are MNHNY and SVGAGI (reference sequence). CDR3 in amino acids: CASSYSSGANVLTF. In nucleotides, the CDR3 is TGTGCCAGCAGTTACAGCTCTGGGGCCAACGTCCTGACTTTC.

The chain is built from TRBV14 and TRBJ2-1; 10 bases map to TRBD2. Trimming removed 4 bases from V and 8 bases from J; junction bases left unmatched: 5. Germline V gene lookup returns CDR1 SGHDN and CDR2 FVKESK. This CDR3 spans 14 amino acids. The CDR3 loop reads CASSPASGRYEQFF. The DNA for the CDR3 is TGTGCCAGCAGCCCCGCTAGCGGGAGATATGAGCAGTTCTTC.

The V and J genes are TRBV7-3 and TRBJ2-7, with D possibly called TRBD1 or TRBD2 (5 bases each). Trimming pared 5 bases from V and 5 bases from J, leaving 16 bases between. CDR3 length equals 14 residues. The germline V gene has CDR1 SGHTA and CDR2 FQGTGA. CDR3 bases: TGTGCCAGCAGCCCCACCGTACGGGGCGACGAGCAGTACTTC. Its translation is CASSPTVRGDEQYF.

This clone appeared once. The V gene is TRBV7-8, the J gene TRBJ2-1, with 12 bases matching TRBD2. CDR1 SGHVS and CDR2 FQNEAQ come from the germline V gene. V was clipped by 6 bases and J by 3 bases; unmatched bases: 3. The length of the CDR3 is 15 residues. CDR3 sequence (DNA): TGTGCCAGCAGATCACTAGCGGGAGGCTACAATGAGCAGTTCTTC. Amino acid sequence: CASRSLAGGYNEQFF.

The rearrangement joins TRBV4-1 to TRBJ2-7, with 7 bases fitting TRBD2. With 0 bases clipped from V and 0 bases from J, the junction kept 8 bases outside the gene matches. Germline V gene data show CDR1 as MGHRA and CDR2 as YSYEKL. This CDR3 comprises 17 residues. The chain's CDR3 is CASSQERVAGYSYEQYF. The CDR3, as DNA: TGCGCCAGCAGCCAAGAGCGGGTAGCGGGCTACTCCTACGAGCAGTACTTC.

A note on this clone: A far larger clone is just one base off, so this is likely a read error. The chain's CDR3 is CAWGRGRSEAFF. CDR3 nucleotide sequence: TGTGCCTGGGGCAGGGGGCGGTCTGAAGCTTTCTTT. The rearrangement joins TRBV30 to TRBJ1-1; 8 bases align to TRBD1. The length of the CDR3 is 12 residues. Germline-derived CDR1 and CDR2 are GTSNPN and SVGIG (reference sequence). J lost 6 bases, V lost 5 bases, and 5 bases had no gene match.

V usage is TRBV5-1 and J usage is TRBJ1-4; no reliable D call. This CDR3 contains 14 residues. V lost 2 bases, J lost 5 bases, and 10 bases lay in between. Per the germline V gene, CDR1 is SGHRS and CDR2 is YFSETQ. As DNA, the CDR3 is TGCGCCAGCAGCTTAAGGACGGGGAATGAAAAACTGTTTTTT. This encodes CASSLRTGNEKLFF. The full variable domain, in which reference TRBV5-1 and TRBJ1-4 provide the parts outside the CDR3, is KAGVTQTPRYLIKTRGQQVTLSCSPISGHRSVSWYQQTPGQGLQFLFEYFSETQRNKGNFPGRFSGRQFSNSRSEMNVSTLELGDSALYLCASSLRTGNEKLFFGSGTQLSVL.

This chain connects TRBV30 to TRBJ2-2; 7 nucleotides line up with TRBD2. CDR1 and CDR2 from the germline V gene are GTSNPN and SVGIG (reference sequence). The CDR3 spans 15 residues. V shed 0 bases, J shed 7 bases, and the junction held 8 bases outside the gene matches. CDR3 loop: CAWSVQSGVGGELFF. The CDR3 nucleotides read TGTGCCTGGAGTGTACAAAGCGGGGTGGGCGGGGAGCTGTTTTTT.

The rearrangement links TRBV6-1 to TRBJ1-5; D is undetermined. The CDR3 spans 13 residues. V gave up 7 bases and J gave up 0 bases, with 7 bases separating them. Looked up from germline, CDR1 is MNHNS and CDR2 is SASEGT. This chain's CDR3 is CASTGDSNQPQHF. DNA for the CDR3: TGTGCCAGCACAGGAGATAGCAATCAGCCCCAGCATTTT.

The J gene is TRBJ1-2, the V gene TRBV6-5; D gene uncertain. This CDR3 region has 14 residues. Germline-derived CDR1 and CDR2 are MNHEY and SVGAGI. The V end was cut by 6 bases, the J end by 5 bases, with 16 bases between. CDR3: CASRRGPMAYGYTF. The CDR3 region has the DNA TGTGCCAGCAGGCGGGGTCCTATGGCGTATGGCTACACCTTC.

A single count supports this clone. The gene calls are TRBV28 and TRBJ2-5; D remains ambiguous. The end of the DNA aligns better with TRBJ2-7, so the J call may be wrong. Germline CDR1 is MDHEN and CDR2 is SYDVKM. This CDR3 spans 14 amino acids. Written as DNA, the CDR3 is TGTGCCAGCAGTTTCACTCGCGGACCCTACGAGCAGTACTTC. The encoded protein is CASSFTRGPYEQYF.

V is TRBV7-3 and J is TRBJ2-2; 7 bases match TRBD2. Losses at the gene ends were 1 base for V and 2 bases for J; bases not matched to a gene: 1. CDR3 length: 15 residues. Per the germline V gene, CDR1 is SGHTA and CDR2 is FQGTGA. CDR3 sequence reads: CASSLSGRNTGELFF. The DNA of the CDR3 is TGTGCCAGCAGCTTAAGCGGGAGAAACACCGGGGAGCTGTTTTTT.

This clone was counted only a few times. The CDR3 nucleotides are TGTGCCAGCAGTAAAAGCACAGGGGGCTCCTACAATGAGCAGTTCTTC. It yields the protein CASSKSTGGSYNEQFF. The rearrangement links TRBV11-3 to TRBJ2-1; 8 bases fit TRBD1. Per the germline V gene, CDR1 is SGHNT and CDR2 is YENEEA. The CDR3 extends over 16 amino acids. V dropped 6 bases and J dropped 0; count of bases not matched to a gene: 7.

The V and J genes are TRBV28 and TRBJ2-7; 12 nucleotides align to TRBD1. CDR1 is MDHEN and CDR2 is SYDVKM in the germline V gene. This CDR3 spans 16 amino acids. After removal of 4 bases from V and 4 bases from J, the junction contained 8 bases not matched to a gene. The DNA for the CDR3 is TGTGCCAGCAGTTCACCGGGACAGGGGGCGCGTTACGAGCAGTACTTC. The encoded protein is CASSSPGQGARYEQYF.

J is TRBJ1-2 and V is TRBV6-5; D remains ambiguous. CDR1 and CDR2 (germline): MNHEY, SVGAGI. The CDR3 covers 12 residues. V lost 6 bases to trimming and J lost 7 bases, with 12 bases between them. CDR3 nucleotides: TGTGCCAGCAGCTCCCCCCCACTTGGCTACACCTTC. Protein: CASSSPPLGYTF.

The chain couples TRBV28 to TRBJ2-1, with 7 positions matching TRBD2. The CDR3 is 14 amino acids. Germline V gives CDR1 MDHEN, CDR2 SYDVKM. Trimming removed 8 bases from V and 8 bases from J; junction bases left unmatched: 12. The CDR3 reads CASWGLGGDHEQFF. DNA of the CDR3: TGTGCCAGCTGGGGCCTGGGGGGGGACCATGAGCAGTTCTTC.

This sequence joins TRBV6-1 and TRBJ1-4; TRBD1 matches at 8 bases. CDR1 is MNHNS, CDR2 SASEGT, per germline. V trimming: 2 bases; J trimming: 5 bases; junction bases outside the gene matches: 7. The CDR3 extends over 16 amino acids. The CDR3 region is CASSESSGTGNEKLFF. The CDR3, as DNA: TGTGCCAGCAGTGAAAGCTCTGGGACAGGCAATGAAAAACTGTTTTTT.

A few counts support this clone. The chain links TRBV4-2 to TRBJ1-5; possibly TRBD1 for D (5 bases). This CDR3 is built from 15 residues. The V gene's germline CDR1 is LGHNA and CDR2 YNFKEQ. V was trimmed by 4 bases and J by 0 bases, leaving 10 bases between them. The DNA of the CDR3 is TGTGCCAGCAGCCTGGGGACCGATAGCAATCAGCCCCAGCATTTT. It encodes CASSLGTDSNQPQHF.

The V gene is TRBV29-1, the J gene TRBJ2-3, with D hard to call. CDR1 SQVTM and CDR2 ANQGSEA come from the germline V gene. This CDR3 spans 13 amino acids. Trimming removed 2 bases at V and 2 bases at J, with 8 bases between. The CDR3 sequence is CSVENAVTDTQYF. For the CDR3, the DNA is TGCAGCGTTGAAAACGCGGTCACAGATACGCAGTATTTT.

A few counts support this clone. V is TRBV7-3 and J is TRBJ2-1; D is unclear. CDR1 and CDR2 (germline): SGHTA, FQGTGA. V was trimmed by 5 bases and J by 6 bases, leaving 11 bases between them. This CDR3 has 13 amino acids. The CDR3 DNA sequence: TGTGCCAGCAGCACCCTCGTCGGCAATGAGCAGTTCTTC. This translates into CASSTLVGNEQFF.

The V and J genes are TRBV19 and TRBJ1-5, with D unresolved. CDR1 is LNHDA and CDR2 is SQIVND in the germline V gene (reference sequence). The CDR3 extends over 14 amino acids. V lost 1 base and J 2 bases, leaving 6 bases between the germline ends. CDR3 nucleotide sequence: TGTGCCAGTAGTATAGGAGGCCGCAATCAGCCCCAGCATTTT. Translation gives CASSIGGRNQPQHF.

The table lists this clone with a count of one. Different DNA sequences within this sample yield the same CDR3. The rearrangement joins TRBV5-1 to TRBJ2-7, with D maybe TRBD1 (6 bases). Germline-derived CDR1 and CDR2 are SGHRS and YFSETQ. Deletions cut 4 bases from V and 4 bases from J, with 15 bases between. CDR3 length: 14 residues. The CDR3 DNA sequence: TGCGCCAGCAGCCTTGGTCAGGGGCCATACGAGCAGTACTTC. Its translation is CASSLGQGPYEQYF.